Listed below are T cell receptor beta chains from one sample, sequenced in a study of T cells in Graves' hyperthyroidism and ophthalmopathy. TCRdb called the multiplex PCR reads again in MiXCR, with one record for every CDR3 protein. The sample consists of hundreds of thousands of distinct CDR3 sequences, roughly 15% of them appearing once. The material sequenced was blood. These receptors were collected from a woman between 18 and 30 years old with Graves' ophthalmopathy. Each CDR3 is given without its conserved first and last residue.

TRBV28,TRBJ2-5,ASSQTGTSGRIDQETQY
TRBV4-3,TRBJ2-1,ASSQLAGTTYNEQF
TRBV28,TRBJ1-4,ASTQAGTTNEKLF
TRBV11-2,TRBJ1-1,ASSLVGALAEAF
TRBV2,TRBJ1-4,ASSEDRATRAFNEKLF
TRBV28,TRBJ2-5,ASRLAGLQETQY
TRBV10-1,TRBJ2-2,ASSESGKSSGELF
TRBV11-2,TRBJ2-1,ASSVPATYEQF
TRBV7-8,TRBJ2-3,ASSLASGRSDTQY
TRBV7-2,TRBJ1-4,ASSLGRGRPNEKLF
TRBV5-1,TRBJ2-7,ASSLGLGNSYEQY
TRBV20-1,TRBJ2-7,SALRLAETYEQY
TRBV20-1,TRBJ1-2,SAKPKQGGYGYT
TRBV7-8,TRBJ2-2,ASSLGEVSTGELF
TRBV19,TRBJ2-1,ASSSRARVYEQF
TRBV29-1,TRBJ2-2,SVEAVSGELF
TRBV7-2,TRBJ1-5,ASSLAIGQPQH
TRBV6-1,TRBJ2-7,ASSEGRRKTTYEQY
TRBV10-3,TRBJ2-2,AISDSGKNTGELF
TRBV5-6,TRBJ1-2,VSSFRDSPYGYT
TRBV28,TRBJ1-4,ASSSGTGLYEKLF
TRBV4-1,TRBJ1-1,ASSQDMATEAF
TRBV7-2,TRBJ1-1,ASSSYRGSNTEAF
TRBV5-1,TRBJ2-5,ASSGPRGLY
TRBV5-1,TRBJ2-1,ASSLVLAGNNEQF
TRBV19,TRBJ2-2,ASGGGRGLGELF
TRBV12-3/TRBV12-4,TRBJ2-1,ASSPGPRGNEQF
TRBV20-1,TRBJ2-5,SASEVLETQY
TRBV24-1,TRBJ2-3,ATMSGQGITDTQY
TRBV30,TRBJ2-1,AWSVVAGGNEQF
TRBV13,TRBJ2-7,ASSLGRQNSYEQY
TRBV7-3,TRBJ2-2,ASGLRGELF
TRBV9,TRBJ1-4,ASSVGVATNEKLF
TRBV5-1,TRBJ2-7,ASSPGTGHAYEQY
TRBV7-9,TRBJ1-2,ASRSTGGETYGYT
TRBV7-2,TRBJ2-5,ASSARRQETQY
TRBV3-1,TRBJ2-4,ASSPRGSNIQY
TRBV20-1,TRBJ2-1,SAWERASSYNEQF
TRBV2,TRBJ1-6,ASRDWRDSPLH
TRBV7-2,TRBJ2-2,ASTLAGPTGELF
TRBV4-1,TRBJ1-1,ASSQEILNTEAF
TRBV2,TRBJ2-4,ASSATSGAKNIQY